The entry that follows covers one T cell receptor beta chain sequence. It has no known antigen specificity. No base-level quality is on record; no much larger clone is a single base apart. CDR1 and CDR2 are read off the germline V gene as SGHRS and YFSETQ. The germline ends are 12 bases apart after V is trimmed by 5 bases and J by 3 bases. From the cysteine through the phenylalanine, the CDR3 covers 13 amino acids. The DNA shown is the 39-base CDR3, in frame from base 1. The sample is drawn from a study of blood T cells in healthy people across ages (dated by TCRdb to the mid-2010s). At the level of the whole study: In model experiments, template switching captured roughly one uniquely barcoded TCR beta cDNA molecule for every two T cells. The donors were divided into four age groups: young (average 16 years), middle-aged (about 39), aged (about 56) and long-lived (about 90). To track age-related changes in TCR beta repertoire diversity, the study relied on deep sequencing normalized with unique cDNA molecular identifiers. Using the same blood draw, the study looked at two additional independent replicas of 1 million unique cDNA reads for two donors, one aged 18 to 30 and the other aged 80 or older.

Donors were a few dozen systemically healthy Caucasian individuals from Russia aged 6 to 90 years. Roughly 10 milliliters of peripheral blood were drawn from each donor into EDTA-treated Vacutainer tubes. Ficoll-Paque density-gradient centrifugation was used to isolate PBMCs, with at least 7 million obtained per sample. Total RNA was extracted from PBMCs with Trizol reagent, with at least 6 micrograms obtained per sample. For every donor, an aliquot of PBMCs went through flow cytometry to measure the percentages of naive CD45RAhigh/CD27high T cells. Points the paper makes about the study in general: Because the CMV infection status of the donors was unknown, age-related changes in expanded clonotypes may potentially have been confounded. As age increased, observed TCR beta diversity per million T cells dropped in a roughly linear way, and a significant reduction was already evident by age approximately 40. Estimates of total diversity based on one million sequenced T cells were considered lower bounds and underestimates. Compared with the aged group, the long-lived group had more naive CD4+ T cells, fewer expanded clones and increased TCR diversity, suggesting age selection. A strong correlation was found between observed TCR beta diversity and the percentage of naive T cells measured by flow cytometry. Because profiling used bulk unsorted PBMCs, naive and antigen-experienced compartments could not be compared conclusively.

Libraries were prepared through 5' RACE. Sequencing took place on an Illumina HiSeq 2500. The second PCR ran for roughly 6 to 11 cycles and used a J-beta primer mix along with a sample-barcoded 5' primer. A unique molecular identifier was introduced onto each TCR beta cDNA molecule by a template-switch 5' adaptor carrying 12 random nucleotides. At least 3 million CDR3-containing paired-end reads were obtained from each sample. First-strand cDNA synthesis was performed from all RNA using the Mint cDNA synthesis kit, with priming by a TRBC-specific oligonucleotide. Following uracil-DNA glycosylase treatment, all cDNA underwent a first 18-cycle PCR with the universal primers M1SS and BC2_uni_R. The original pipeline was this. For normalization, 1 million high-quality reads, each with a distinct molecular identifier, were randomly selected from each sample. Reads sharing molecular identifiers were discarded rather than binned into consensus sequences. MiTCR, set to a Q25 quality threshold and the strictest error-elimination algorithm, was used for CDR3 identification, clonotype clustering and error correction. A nonparametric unseen species model with Euler transformation was used to estimate lower-bound total TCR beta diversity. TCRdb took the public reads, trimmed them with fastp at Q25, ran MiXCR for clone calling and kept in-frame beta chains. Rows with a matching CDR3 protein are joined into one entry that keeps the most common DNA and genes. TCRdb's processing, not the study's, gives the V and J calls here. This sample has 750,000 or so distinct CDR3 sequences in its table, and just under 25% of those were observed once. The top ten hold 9.4% of the sample.

These data also featured in a second study, about T cells of mothers and their children. As the second study states: Nine systemically healthy Caucasian individuals served as donors, namely three mothers together with their six children. cDNA synthesis consumed the entire amount of extracted RNA, loaded at 1.5 ug RNA in each 15 ul reaction. In the second PCR, the M1S primer added sample barcodes and 2-4 random nucleotides. Each mother yielded over 9 million TCR beta CDR3 reads and each child 3 million to 3.5 million reads. Thymic selection similarly shapes TCR recombination output in related and unrelated pairs, with minor effect from inherited differences. Normalized repertoire overlap was always slightly but never significantly higher in related than unrelated mother-child pairs. Persistent microchimeric T cell clones were not detected, at a sensitivity of roughly 100 clones per million clonotypes. To look for features that set related mother-child pairs apart from unrelated individuals, the researchers ran deep NGS to compare the TCR beta repertoires of mothers and children. Mothers averaged roughly 40 +/- 4 years of age and children averaged approximately 11 +/- 4 years. After adapter ligation with NEBNext reagents, the libraries were sequenced on Illumina HiSeq 2000 with 100+100 nt paired-end reads. To prevent cross-contamination, the mother and child libraries were prepared a month apart and were sequenced in separate runs. Each donor had between roughly 450,000 and 2,300,000 distinct TCR beta clonotypes identified. Naive TCR beta clonotypes were estimated from low-frequency clonotypes matched to each donor's FACS-determined naive share, without sorting.

Material: blood. This clonotype was obtained from a boy younger than 18 in good health. This sequence uses TRBV5-1 and TRBJ2-7; a weak D assignment points to TRBD2 (5 bases agree). The DNA is TGCGCCAGCAGACTAGGTAACGGCTACGAGCAGTACTTC. Its protein is CASRLGNGYEQYF. Reference TRBV5-1 and TRBJ2-7 proteins supply the regions before and after the CDR3; the full variable domain is: KAGVTQTPRYLIKTRGQQVTLSCSPISGHRSVSWYQQTPGQGLQFLFEYFSETQRNKGNFPGRFSGRQFSNSRSEMNVSTLELGDSALYLCASRLGNGYEQYFGPGTRLTVT.